The subject of this entry is one T cell receptor (beta chain). The data derive from a study of shared clonotypes between healthy human individuals. Study information: Three plates each covered CD4 naive and memory; CD8 naive two, CD8 memory one.

V lost 7 bases and J 5 bases, leaving 15 bases between the germline ends. The germline V gene encodes CDR1 LNHDA and CDR2 SQIVND (reference sequence). CDR3 length: 13 amino acids. An even split of each subset's genomic DNA across several immunoSEQ plates was performed. Generated by immunoSEQ multiplex PCR, the TCRdb table keeps only in-frame clones and is missing some. The sample yields approximately 2.4 million clones, 90% to 96% seen once. Sample: naive CD4+ T cells sorted from blood. As for subset: CD45RA+ positively selected. The TCR originated in a man younger than 35 in good health. This rearrangement joins TRBV19 to TRBJ2-7; tentative D call: TRBD1 (5 bases). CDR3 protein: CASNWPGINEQYF. Written as DNA, the CDR3 is TGTGCCAGTAACTGGCCAGGGATCAACGAGCAGTACTTC. The whole variable domain, remainder taken from reference TRBV19 and TRBJ2-7, is DGGITQSPKYLFRKEGQNVTLSCEQNLNHDAMYWYRQDPGQGLRLIYYSQIVNDFQKGDIAEGYSVSREKKESFPLTVTSAQKNPTAFYLCASNWPGINEQYFGPGTRLTVT.